In its sample, the clone carrying this T cell receptor beta chain was seen a few times. Its matching antigen is unknown. This CDR3 is 14 amino acids long. Trimming stripped 2 bases from V and 4 bases from J, with 11 bases between. Germline CDR1 and CDR2: MGHRA and YSYEKL. This entry is derived from a study of molecular identifiers for immune sequencing clone quantification. The overall study: Within a replicate experiment, RNA obtained from either roughly 20,000 or 100,000 naive CD8 cells was divided into five aliquots, and four of those aliquots were then sequenced.

MiXCR, applied by TCRdb to the PCR reads, yields one record per CDR3 protein. The data contain more than 85,000 distinct CDR3 sequences, about 32% of them singletons. General study points: Whereas clones above 20 RNA copies held under 1% of naive-cell molecules, they held over 99% of effector molecules.

In the sort, naive CD8 T cells were defined as CD8+CD4-CCR7+CD45RA+. Material for sequencing was naive CD8+ T cells from blood, with Jurkat cell RNA spiked in. Subset specified: FACS-sorted CD8+CD4-CCR7+CD45RA+ naive T cells. This TCR derives from a human donor in good health. Some libraries in this study had Jurkat cell RNA spiked in. The gene calls are TRBV4-1 and TRBJ2-5; D is perhaps TRBD1 (6 bases). The CDR3 bases are TGCGCCAGCAGCCAATTCGGACAGTTAGAGACCCAGTACTTC. This translates into CASSQFGQLETQYF.